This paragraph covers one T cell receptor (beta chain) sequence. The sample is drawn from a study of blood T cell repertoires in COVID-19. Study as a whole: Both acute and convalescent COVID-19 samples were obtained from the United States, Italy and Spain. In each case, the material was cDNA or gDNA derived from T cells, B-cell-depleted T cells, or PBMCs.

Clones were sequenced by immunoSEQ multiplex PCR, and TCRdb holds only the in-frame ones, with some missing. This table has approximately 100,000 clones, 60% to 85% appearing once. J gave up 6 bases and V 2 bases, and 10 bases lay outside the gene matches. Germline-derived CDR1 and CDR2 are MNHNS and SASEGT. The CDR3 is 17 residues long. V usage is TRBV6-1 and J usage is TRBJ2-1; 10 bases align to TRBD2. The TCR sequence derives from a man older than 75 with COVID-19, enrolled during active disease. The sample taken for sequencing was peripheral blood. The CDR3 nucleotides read TGTGCCAGCAGTGAATTAGGGCTAGCGGGAGCGGCCAATGAGCAGTTCTTC. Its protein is CASSELGLAGAANEQFF.